Listed below are T cell receptor beta chains from one sample, sequenced in a study of T cell responses to AZD1222 COVID-19 vaccine. This table comes from immunoSEQ multiplex PCR, and its TCRdb copy is limited to in-frame clones, with some not included. The sample yields some 150,000 clones, roughly 88% seen once. The material was peripheral blood, obtained on day 0 of MenACWY control vaccination. These receptors came from an adult in good health. The CDR3 runs from the conserved cysteine through the conserved F or W. Fields, in order: clone size, V gene, J gene, D gene, CDR3 protein, CDR3 DNA. The D gene is left open where the match is weak. Clone size is stated in some rows and not others, as once, few, many or a class when expanded.

once	TRBV11-1	TRBJ2-3	-	CASSLAWLWNASSTDTQYF	TGTGCCAGCAGCTTAGCGTGGTTGTGGAATGCCTCGAGCACAGATACGCAGTATTTT
once	TRBV6-1	TRBJ1-2	-	CASSLMYGGDGYTF	TGTGCCAGTTCCCTAATGTACGGGGGTGATGGCTACACCTTC
once	TRBV7-9	TRBJ1-6	-	CASSFGWADRNSPLHF	TGTGCCAGCAGCTTCGGTTGGGCAGATAGAAATTCACCCCTCCACTTT
-	TRBV4-1	TRBJ1-2	-	CASSRRSGSDGYTF	TGCGCCAGCAGCCGTCGGTCCGGGAGCGACGGCTACACCTTC
-	TRBV28	TRBJ2-3	TRBD1	CASSPTRGREFTDTQYF	TGTGCCAGCAGTCCCACCAGGGGGCGGGAATTCACAGATACGCAGTATTTT
once	TRBV4-1	TRBJ1-4	-	CASSQLGLPQGEKLFF	TGCGCCAGCAGCCAACTCGGACTCCCGCAGGGCGAAAAACTGTTTTTT
-	TRBV10-1	TRBJ2-1	-	CASSESGRYLSYNEQFF	TGCGCCAGCAGTGAGTCTGGGCGATATCTCTCCTACAATGAGCAGTTCTTC
-	TRBV2	TRBJ1-1	TRBD1	CASSDIRDRGLFTEAFF	TGTGCCAGCAGCGATATCCGGGACAGGGGGCTCTTTACTGAAGCTTTCTTT
-	TRBV6-6	TRBJ1-5	TRBD1	CASSKRGQGSNQPQHF	TGTGCCAGCAGTAAAAGGGGACAGGGTAGCAATCAGCCCCAGCATTTT
-	TRBV7-2	TRBJ1-1	-	CASSLVSGINTEAFF	TGTGCCAGCAGCTTAGTTTCAGGGATTAACACTGAAGCTTTCTTT
once	TRBV7-2	TRBJ2-7	TRBD2	CASRSGRAVYEQYF	TGTGCCAGCAGGAGCGGGAGGGCTGTGTACGAGCAGTACTTC
once	TRBV30	TRBJ1-5	-	CAWSVTGNQPQHF	TGTGCCTGGAGTGTCACAGGGAATCAGCCCCAGCATTTT
-	TRBV5-4	TRBJ1-1	-	CASSSSSKNTEAFF	TGTGCCAGCAGCTCCAGCAGTAAGAACACTGAAGCTTTCTTT
-	TRBV7-3	TRBJ2-7	-	CASSPAQGDEQYF	TGTGCCAGCAGCCCCGCACAAGGGGACGAGCAGTACTTC
-	TRBV14	TRBJ1-3	-	CASSLWGNTIYF	TGTGCCAGCAGCCTCTGGGGGAACACCATATATTTT
-	TRBV30	TRBJ1-6	TRBD1	CACSGQTNSPLHF	TGTGCCTGCTCGGGACAGACTAATTCACCCCTCCACTTT
-	TRBV28	TRBJ1-1	-	CASSQSGRVQNTEAFF	TGTGCCAGCAGTCAGAGCGGGAGGGTCCAGAACACTGAAGCTTTCTTT
-	TRBV5-6	TRBJ2-2	-	CASRSFRTGELFF	TGTGCCAGCAGGAGCTTTAGGACCGGGGAGCTGTTTTTT
-	TRBV12-3/TRBV12-4	TRBJ1-5	-	CASSSEGNQPQHF	TGTGCCAGCAGTTCCGAGGGGAATCAGCCCCAGCATTTT
-	TRBV5-4	TRBJ1-2	-	CASSTANYGYTF	TGTGCCAGCAGCACAGCTAACTATGGCTACACCTTC
-	TRBV4-3	TRBJ2-2	TRBD1	CASSRSRTGGNTGELFF	TGCGCCAGCAGCCGATCAAGGACAGGAGGGAACACCGGGGAGCTGTTTTTT
-	TRBV12-3/TRBV12-4	TRBJ1-5	-	CASSRGLQPQHF	TGTGCCAGCAGCAGGGGCCTTCAGCCCCAGCATTTT
-	TRBV11-3	TRBJ2-1	TRBD2	CASSSSGRRKGSYNEQFF	TGTGCCAGCAGCTCTAGCGGGAGAAGGAAAGGGTCCTACAATGAGCAGTTCTTC
-	TRBV11-3	TRBJ1-1	-	CASSFLRKNTEAFF	TGTGCCAGCAGCTTTTTGCGGAAGAACACTGAAGCTTTCTTT
-	TRBV11-3	TRBJ2-7	-	CASSLVRGHSYEQYF	TGTGCCAGCAGCTTAGTCAGGGGCCATTCCTACGAGCAGTACTTC
-	TRBV6-5	TRBJ1-4	TRBD1	CASSSVGTGAGEKLFF	TGTGCCAGCAGTTCAGTCGGGACAGGGGCGGGAGAAAAACTGTTTTTT
-	TRBV20-1	TRBJ1-4	-	CSATGSEKLFF	TGCAGTGCTACTGGAAGTGAAAAACTGTTTTTT
-	TRBV7-2	TRBJ2-1	TRBD1	CASSLTGFSYNEQFF	TGTGCCAGCAGCTTGACAGGGTTCTCCTACAATGAGCAGTTCTTC
-	TRBV7-9	TRBJ1-1	-	CASSLVHSWQGVTEAFF	TGTGCCAGCAGCTTAGTGCACAGTTGGCAAGGGGTCACTGAAGCTTTCTTT